This is a list of T cell receptor beta chains from one sample in a study of shared clonotypes between healthy human individuals. Sequencing was performed with immunoSEQ multiplex PCR; in TCRdb, only in-frame clones are kept and a portion is missing. The sample includes hundreds of thousands of clones, 90% to 95% seen only once; the top ten take 24%. Sequencing was done on a sample of naive CD8+ T cells sorted from blood. These receptors were obtained from a man younger than 45 in good health. The CDR3 runs from the conserved cysteine through the conserved F or W. Each record gives: CDR3 length, V gene, J gene, clone size, D gene, CDR3 DNA, CDR3 protein. The D gene is left open where the match is weak. The size of a clone is reported for some rows only, either as once, few or many, or as a class for expanded clones.

>14|TRBV19|TRBJ2-1|.|.
TGTGCCAGTAAGGTTTTACACAGTTCCAATGAGCAGTTCTTC
CASKVLHSSNEQFF
>14|TRBV28|TRBJ2-1|.|TRBD2
TGTGCCAGCAGTTTTGGCGGGAGACCCGATGAGCAGTTCTTC
CASSFGGRPDEQFF
>16|TRBV19|TRBJ2-1|.|TRBD2
TGTGCCAGTAGTATAGATACTAGCGGGTCCTACAATGAGCAGTTCTTC
CASSIDTSGSYNEQFF
>15|TRBV7-9|TRBJ1-1|.|.
TGTGCCAGCAGCTCCTTATGGCACCTTAACACTGAAGCTTTCTTT
CASSSLWHLNTEAFF
>15|TRBV7-9|TRBJ1-1|.|TRBD1
TGTGCCAGCAGCAATAGACAGGGGGAAGGCACTGAAGCTTTCTTT
CASSNRQGEGTEAFF
>14|TRBV4-1|TRBJ2-7|.|TRBD1
TGCGCCAGCAGCCGCGGACAGGGGGTGGGGGAGCAGTACTTC
CASSRGQGVGEQYF
>16|TRBV7-9|TRBJ2-3|.|.
TGTGCCAGCAGTTCGACAGGGAATTGGGGGGGCCATACGCAGTATTTT
CASSSTGNWGGHTQYF
>15|TRBV29-1|TRBJ2-7|.|TRBD2
TGCAGCGTTGAAGGCACTAGCGGGCTTACCTACGAGCAGTACTTC
CSVEGTSGLTYEQYF
>14|TRBV7-9|TRBJ2-1|.|.
TGTGCCAGCAGCTCTACAGGGCTGGTCAATGAGCAGTTCTTC
CASSSTGLVNEQFF
>14|TRBV27|TRBJ2-7|.|TRBD2
TGTGCCAGCAATCGAGCGGGAGCGCCCAACGAGCAGTACTTC
CASNRAGAPNEQYF
>14|TRBV27|TRBJ2-7|.|TRBD1
TGTGCCACCAACACCATACAGGGGGCGCAGGAGCAGTACTTC
CATNTIQGAQEQYF
>13|TRBV19|TRBJ2-3|.|.
TGTGCCAGTAGTAGGGTGGGCACAGATACGCAGTATTTT
CASSRVGTDTQYF
>16|TRBV7-2|TRBJ2-7|.|.
TGTGCCAGCAGCTTAGTACTAGGACCCCTGGAGTACGAGCAGTACTTC
CASSLVLGPLEYEQYF
>12|TRBV2|TRBJ1-1|.|.
TGTGCCAGCATCAGCGGGCTGGCAGAAGCTTTCTTT
CASISGLAEAFF
>16|TRBV7-6|TRBJ1-3|.|TRBD1
TGTGCCAGCAGCTTTGGAGTGACAGGGACTGGAAACACCATATATTTT
CASSFGVTGTGNTIYF
>15|TRBV13|TRBJ2-7|.|TRBD2
TGTGCCAGCAGCTCCTCCGGGATAGCGGGAGTCGAGCAGTACTTC
CASSSSGIAGVEQYF
>15|TRBV7-8|TRBJ1-5|.|.
TGTGCCAGCAGCCCAGAGACAGCATTCAATCAGCCCCAGCATTTT
CASSPETAFNQPQHF
>14|TRBV7-8|TRBJ2-7|.|TRBD1
TGTGCCAGCAGCTTCGACAGGGGGATGAGCGAGCAGTACTTC
CASSFDRGMSEQYF
>14|TRBV9|TRBJ1-5|.|TRBD1
TGTGCCAGCAGCGCAACAGGGGGCTCTCAGCCCCAGCATTTT
CASSATGGSQPQHF
>15|TRBV11-2|TRBJ2-7|.|.
TGTGCCAGCAGCTTAGATAAGCGGCCCTCCTACGAGCAGTACTTC
CASSLDKRPSYEQYF
>16|TRBV6-4|TRBJ2-6|.|.
TGTGCCAGCAGTGGTAGAGGGAGTACTGGGGCCAACGTCCTGACTTTC
CASSGRGSTGANVLTF
>12|TRBV30|TRBJ2-1|.|.
TGTGCCTGGGAGGGCTCCTACAATGAGCAGTTCTTC
CAWEGSYNEQFF
>14|TRBV6-5|TRBJ2-3|.|.
TGTGCCAGCAGTTACGCCGGGACCACAGATACGCAGTATTTT
CASSYAGTTDTQYF
>18|TRBV9|TRBJ1-2|few|TRBD1
TGTGCCAGCAGCGTCTCCGGGACAGGGGACGAGGGTAGCTATGGCTACACCTTC
CASSVSGTGDEGSYGYTF
>15|TRBV7-9|TRBJ2-3|.|TRBD2
TGTGCCATCTTGCGCCTAGCGGGAGACTTAGATACGCAGTATTTT
CAILRLAGDLDTQYF
>13|TRBV28|TRBJ2-5|.|.
TGTGCCACCAACCCCGCGGCACAAGAGACCCAGTACTTC
CATNPAAQETQYF
>15|TRBV11-2|TRBJ2-2|.|.
TGTGCCAGCAGCTTAGCGTTAGCCGGTTTCGGGGAGCTGTTTTTT
CASSLALAGFGELFF
>16|TRBV7-9|TRBJ2-2|.|TRBD1
TGTGCCAGCAGGCCCCGGACAGGGGGCTTCACCGGGGAGCTGTTTTTT
CASRPRTGGFTGELFF
>13|TRBV10-3|TRBJ2-1|.|TRBD2
TGTGCCATCAGTGCGGGAGGAGCCAATGAGCAGTTCTTC
CAISAGGANEQFF
>15|TRBV2|TRBJ1-4|.|.
TGTGCCAGCGGTCCGACGGGACAAGATAATGAAAAACTGTTTTTT
CASGPTGQDNEKLFF
>20|TRBV7-6|TRBJ2-3|.|TRBD2
TGTGCCAGCAGCTTATTTGGACTAGCGGGAGGAAGACGGATCACAGATACGCAGTATTTT
CASSLFGLAGGRRITDTQYF
>15|TRBV27|TRBJ2-7|.|TRBD2
TGTGCCAGCAGTTTATACGGGGGGTCGGGCTCCGAGCAGTACTTC
CASSLYGGSGSEQYF
>14|TRBV29-1|TRBJ1-2|.|.
TGCAGCGTTGAAGATCGGGGGAGAATCTATGGCTACACCTTC
CSVEDRGRIYGYTF
>15|TRBV29-1|TRBJ2-1|.|TRBD2
TGCAGCGCCAGCGTGACTAGCGGGAGGTCCGGTGAGCAGTTCTTC
CSASVTSGRSGEQFF
>15|TRBV9|TRBJ2-1|.|TRBD2
TGTGCCAGCAGCGTTGGTCTAGCGGGAGCACGAGAGCAGTTCTTC
CASSVGLAGAREQFF
>17|TRBV10-2|TRBJ2-2|.|TRBD2
TGCGCCAGCAGTGCGCTAGCGGGAGGTGCGAACACCGGGGAGCTGTTTTTT
CASSALAGGANTGELFF
>14|TRBV11-2|TRBJ2-7|.|TRBD1
TGTGCCAGCGGGAAGGACAGGGTTCCCTACGAGCAGTACTTC
CASGKDRVPYEQYF
>15|TRBV5-1|TRBJ1-2|.|TRBD1
TGCGCCAGCAGCTTGGAACAGGGGGCTGACTATGGCTACACCTTC
CASSLEQGADYGYTF
>17|TRBV28|TRBJ2-3|.|TRBD2
TGTGCCAGCAGGGATCCTCTAGCGGGAGGGCCCGGAGATACGCAGTATTTT
CASRDPLAGGPGDTQYF
>15|TRBV29-1|TRBJ2-1|.|TRBD1
TGCAGCGCCAGAGCCGGGACAGGGAGATACAATGAGCAGTTCTTC
CSARAGTGRYNEQFF
>12|TRBV7-9|TRBJ1-1|.|.
TGTGCCAGCAGCTTAGGCCTATTTGACGCTTTCTTT
CASSLGLFDAFF
>16|TRBV7-3|TRBJ2-1|.|TRBD2
TGTGCCAGCAGCTTGAGACTAGCGGGAGAAGGCAATGAGCAGTTCTTC
CASSLRLAGEGNEQFF
>13|TRBV9|TRBJ2-2|.|.
TGTGCCAGCAGCCCCCCTCTTACCGGGGAGCTGTTTTTT
CASSPPLTGELFF
>21|TRBV27|TRBJ1-1|.|TRBD1
TGTGCCAGCAGTTACTCCCCTCGACAGGGGGCTGTCTGGGATATGAACACTGAAGCTTTCTTT
CASSYSPRQGAVWDMNTEAFF
>15|TRBV7-9|TRBJ2-1|once|TRBD2
TGTGCCAGCAGCTCTCTAGCGGGAGTTGACAATGAGCAGTTCTTC
CASSSLAGVDNEQFF
>15|TRBV5-1|TRBJ1-2|.|TRBD1
TGCGCCAGCAATGGGGGGACAGGCCTTACCTATGGCTACACCTTC
CASNGGTGLTYGYTF
>13|TRBV29-1|TRBJ2-7|once|.
TGCAGCGTTCTATCTGGAGTCAACTACGAGCAGTACTTC
CSVLSGVNYEQYF